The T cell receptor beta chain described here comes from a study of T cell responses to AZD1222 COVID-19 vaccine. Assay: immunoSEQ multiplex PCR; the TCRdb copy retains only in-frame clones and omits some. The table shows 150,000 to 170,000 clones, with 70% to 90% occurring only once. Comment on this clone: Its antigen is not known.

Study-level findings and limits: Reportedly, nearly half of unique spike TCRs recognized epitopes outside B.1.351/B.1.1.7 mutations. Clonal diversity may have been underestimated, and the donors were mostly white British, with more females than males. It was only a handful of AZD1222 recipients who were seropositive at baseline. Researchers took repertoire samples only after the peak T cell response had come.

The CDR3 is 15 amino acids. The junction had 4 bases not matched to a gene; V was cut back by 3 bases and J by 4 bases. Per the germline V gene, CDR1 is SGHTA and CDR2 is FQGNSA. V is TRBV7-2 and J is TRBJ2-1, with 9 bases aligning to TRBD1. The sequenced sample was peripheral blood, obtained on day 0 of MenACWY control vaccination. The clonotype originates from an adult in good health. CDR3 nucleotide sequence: TGTGCCAGCAGCTTCCGGGACAGGGCTTACAATGAGCAGTTCTTC. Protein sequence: CASSFRDRAYNEQFF.